There are many counts of the clone carrying this T cell receptor (beta chain). The TCR beta CDR3 regions underwent amplification using RNA transcripts as the source. HTBI primers were used for first-round RT-PCR of the TCR CDR3. MiXCR, run by TCRdb on the multiplex PCR reads, gives a single entry per CDR3 protein. Of about 180,000 distinct CDR3 sequences listed, around 15% are singletons. These data come from a study of T cells in Graves' hyperthyroidism and ophthalmopathy. J was trimmed by 6 bases and V by 3 bases; bases with no gene match: 11. Germline V lookup: CDR1 SGHRS, CDR2 YFSETQ. The CDR3 has 15 residues.

This chain uses TRBV5-1 with TRBJ2-7; 8 positions agree with TRBD1. Sequencing input: blood. The receptor's source is a woman between 45 and 65 years old with Graves' hyperthyroidism. CDR3 in DNA: TGCGCCAGCAGCTCCGGGGACAGGAGTAGAACCGAGCAGTACTTC. Translated, it gives CASSSGDRSRTEQYF.